The clone carrying this TCR beta chain was observed a few times. The entry originates in a study of blood T cell repertoires in COVID-19. Study overall: Whether acute or convalescent, the COVID-19 samples came from the United States, Italy and Spain. T cells, B-cell-depleted T cells, or PBMCs provided the cDNA or gDNA that served as material.

Per the authors' pipeline: Estimation of nucleated cell counts relied on the amplification of reference gene primers. Produced via immunoSEQ multiplex PCR; TCRdb's table is partial and in-frame only. For V, J and clone size, that table is used; D and trimming come from the DNA. The repertoire consists of around 250,000 clones, with about 89% occurring once and the leading ten covering approximately 9.7%. Trimming took 2 bases from V and 1 from J, leaving 18 bases between them. This CDR3 region has 17 residues. The germline CDR1 and CDR2 sequences are SGDLS and YYNGEE. The sequenced material came from peripheral blood. This clonotype originated in a man in his forties or fifties with active or convalescent COVID-19. The chain is built from TRBV9 and TRBJ1-1; perhaps TRBD1 as D (6 bases). The CDR3 region is CASSVTHDGGRNTEAFF. For the CDR3, the DNA is TGTGCCAGCAGCGTGACCCACGACGGGGGGCGGAACACTGAAGCTTTCTTT. Supplemented by reference TRBV9 and TRBJ1-1, the full variable domain reads DSGVTQTPKHLITATGQRVTLRCSPRSGDLSVYWYQQSLDQGLQFLIQYYNGEERAKGNILERFSAQQFPDLHSELNLSSLELGDSALYFCASSVTHDGGRNTEAFFGQGTRLTVV.